The sequence of this TCR beta chain was determined in a study of post-analysis software for immune sequencing data. V dropped 5 bases and J dropped 0; count of bases not matched to a gene: 13. The length of the CDR3 is 18 residues. Germline CDR1 SQVTM, CDR2 ANQGSEA. Study results and caveats: Controls showed lower frequencies than patients for a handful of TRBV segments, and TRBV5-6, TRBV5-1 and TRBV20-1 were among these.

Of note for this clonotype: Its antigen is not identified.

Unique molecular identifiers had been added to the TCR beta cDNA libraries. TCRdb reprocessed the PCR reads via MiXCR and lists one record per CDR3 protein. The data show roughly 650,000 distinct CDR3 sequences, approximately 59% seen once. The chain joins TRBV29-1 to TRBJ2-1; 10 nucleotides match TRBD1. The TCR sequence derives from a girl between 2 and 10 years old with multiple sclerosis. Sequencing was done on a sample of blood. CDR3 in amino acids: CSVWGTGAWEGSYNEQFF. In nucleotides, the CDR3 is TGCAGCGTTTGGGGGACAGGGGCGTGGGAAGGCTCCTACAATGAGCAGTTCTTC.